This entry is about one T cell receptor beta chain. This entry is derived from a study of CD8 T cells in Susac syndrome. Random hexamers were used to reverse transcribe roughly 0.5 to 1 ug of RNA. Coverage of TCR beta CDR3 amplification by immunoSEQ multiplex PCR extended to 54 Vbeta and 13 Jbeta. TCRdb reanalysed the immunoSEQ multiplex PCR reads using MiXCR and keeps one entry per CDR3 protein. The sample consists of 150,000 to 200,000 distinct CDR3 sequences, 85% to 95% of them appearing once. From blood CD8+ and CD4+ T cells, TCR beta sequences were generated. The CD8+ and CD4+ T cells were negatively isolated, with the TEMRA cells enriched by FACS. Germline lookup yields CDR1 SGHTA and CDR2 FQGNSA. V was trimmed by 2 bases and J by 10 bases, leaving 14 bases between them. CDR3 length: 13 residues.

The chain recombines TRBV7-2 with TRBJ1-2; a weak D match, TRBD1 (5 bases). This TCR derives from a human donor in good health. The sample taken for sequencing was CD4+ T cells from PBMCs. The CDR3 here is CASSLHAQGDYTF. In DNA, the CDR3 is TGTGCCAGCAGCTTACATGCTCAGGGCGACTACACCTTC.